What follows is one TCR beta chain and its context. Its antigen is undetermined. 60 Vbeta and 13 Jbeta primers were used in PCR. Some clones are missing from TCRdb's copy, which holds only in-frame ones; the method was immunoSEQ multiplex PCR. Among 160,000 or so clones, 75% to 80% were seen once, and the ten largest hold approximately 6.3%. The V and J ends lost 9 bases and 6 bases respectively, with 14 bases between them. Germline CDR1 MDHEN, CDR2 SYDVKM. This CDR3 spans 12 amino acids. This specimen comes from a study of cytomegalovirus exposure and HLA in healthy donors. Whole-study context: Most genotyped donors, about 81% of 300 to 400, had Caucasian-associated genetic ancestry.

Findings of the study overall: In an earlier analysis, most TCR beta V segments were productive about 87% or about 30% of the time.

The gene calls are TRBV28 and TRBJ1-1; a weak D match, TRBD1 (6 bases). The receptor comes from a man aged 35-49 years in good health and CMV-seropositive. The sequenced sample was PBMCs. The CDR3 nucleotides read TGTGCCAGTACGCTCAGGGGTCCTGAAGCTTTCTTT. Translating it yields CASTLRGPEAFF.